The next 25 T cell receptor beta chains were all read from a single sample in a study of T-cell memory formation after mild COVID-19. From the 5' RACE reads, TCRdb called clonotypes with MiXCR, one entry per CDR3 protein. The repertoire includes hundreds of thousands of distinct CDR3 sequences, roughly a fifth of them detected once, and under 8.5% sits in the top ten. The source material was PBMCs or a T cell subset sorted from them (not recorded which). The receptor source for this set is an adult woman who had mild COVID-19 (a few samples of this study predate the infection). Cell type and time point are not known.

CDR3 region: CSAGGATEAFF. The CDR3 DNA sequence: TGCAGCGCCGGGGGCGCCACTGAAGCTTTCTTT. The rearrangement joins TRBV29-1 to TRBJ1-1, with D perhaps matching TRBD1 (6 bases). Trimming shortened V by 7 bases and J by 4 bases, and 10 bases separated the two germline ends. The CDR3 loop spans 11 amino acids. Germline CDR1 and CDR2: SQVTM and ANQGSEA.

The J gene is TRBJ2-3, the V gene TRBV30; D is uncertain. The length of the CDR3 is 11 residues. Germline assignment: CDR1 GTSNPN and CDR2 SVGIG (reference sequence). Trimming removed 0 bases at V and 4 bases at J, with 2 bases between. CDR3 protein: CAWSVSDTQYF. For the CDR3, the DNA is TGTGCCTGGAGTGTATCAGATACGCAGTATTTT.

This clonotype was seen a few times. The rearrangement links TRBV20-1 to TRBJ2-3; 11 bases match TRBD2. The CDR3 runs 18 residues. Trimming removed 0 bases from V and 4 bases from J; junction bases left unmatched: 12. Germline CDR1 and CDR2: DFQATT and SNEGSKA (reference sequence). CDR3 sequence reads: CSARDGLAGGLRADTQYF. CDR3 coding DNA: TGCAGTGCTAGAGATGGGCTAGCGGGGGGCCTTCGCGCAGATACGCAGTATTTT.

The chain uses TRBV9 and TRBJ2-3, with 9 bases fitting TRBD1. Germline CDR1 and CDR2: SGDLS and YYNGEE. The CDR3 covers 16 residues. V shed 0 bases, J shed 4 bases, and the junction held 6 bases outside the gene matches. CDR3 sequence: CASSVAGTGLADTQYF. CDR3 DNA sequence: TGTGCCAGCAGCGTAGCAGGGACAGGGTTGGCAGATACGCAGTATTTT.

V is TRBV7-8 and J is TRBJ2-1, with TRBD1 identical over 9 bases. Germline CDR1 SGHVS, CDR2 FQNEAQ. The CDR3 is made up of 14 amino acids. The V segment lost 4 bases and the J segment 8 bases; nucleotides outside the gene matches: 6. In DNA form, the CDR3 reads TGTGCCAGCAGCTCGGGACAGGGAACCGATGAGCAGTTCTTC. It is translated as CASSSGQGTDEQFF.

There are a few counts of this clonotype. The V call is TRBV5-1, the J call TRBJ2-1; 8 nucleotides agree with TRBD1. Germline CDR1 is SGHRS and CDR2 is YFSETQ. This CDR3 contains 15 residues. V was pared by 6 bases and J by 7 bases, with 12 bases of the junction left unmatched. This chain's CDR3 is CASTPGTGGLNEQFF. CDR3 in DNA: TGCGCCAGCACCCCCGGGACAGGAGGTTTGAATGAGCAGTTCTTC.

The chain combines TRBV20-1 with TRBJ2-7, with D unresolved. This CDR3 region has 14 residues. From germline, CDR1 is DFQATT and CDR2 SNEGSKA (reference sequence). The ends were cut back, 3 bases at V and 7 bases at J, with 19 bases in the middle. CDR3 coding DNA: TGCAGTGCTAGGAATACGGGTGTCTTGGAGGAGCAGTACTTC. It specifies CSARNTGVLEEQYF.

CDR3 nucleotide sequence: TGCAGCGTTTCTACCAGGGGGCTGGTGAACACTGAAGCTTTCTTT. Translated, it gives CSVSTRGLVNTEAFF. The chain has TRBV29-1 and TRBJ1-1, with 8 bases that match TRBD1. There are 15 residues in the CDR3. The germline CDR1 and CDR2 sequences are SQVTM and ANQGSEA. The ends lost 5 bases at V and 0 bases at J; junction bases unmatched: 8.

This clonotype was observed a handful of times. The rearrangement joins TRBV7-7 to TRBJ1-2; 7 positions match TRBD1. The germline V gene has CDR1 SSHAT and CDR2 FNYEAQ (reference sequence). V was pared by 5 bases and J by 3 bases, with 6 bases of the junction left unmatched. The CDR3 sequence is 14 residues long. The CDR3 sequence is CASSPETGYYGYTF. As DNA, the CDR3 is TGTGCCAGCAGCCCGGAGACAGGGTACTATGGCTACACCTTC. The full variable domain, its missing parts supplied by reference TRBV7-7 and TRBJ1-2, is GAGVSQSPRYKVTKRGQDVTLRCDPISSHATLYWYQQALGQGPEFLTYFNYEAQPDKSGLPSDRFSAERPEGSISTLTIQRTEQRDSAMYRCASSPETGYYGYTFGSGTRLTVV.

The rearrangement uses TRBV27 and TRBJ1-2; possibly TRBD1 for D (6 bases). With 4 bases removed from V and 7 bases from J, the gap between germline ends came to 10 bases. The CDR3 is 12 amino acids. Germline CDR1 reads MNHEY; CDR2 reads SMNVEV (reference sequence). CDR3 sequence: CASSSGVSGYTF. Written as DNA, the CDR3 is TGTGCCAGCAGTTCAGGGGTGTCTGGCTACACCTTC.

This rearrangement joins TRBV4-3 to TRBJ2-2; D possibly corresponds to TRBD2 (6 bases). The CDR3 is 15 residues long. V was trimmed by 4 bases and J by 11 bases, leaving 20 bases between them. Germline CDR1 reads LGHNA; CDR2 reads YSLEER. CDR3 nucleotide sequence: TGCGCCAGCAGCCGAGGAGTAGCGGCGACTAAAGAGCTGTTTTTT. It specifies CASSRGVAATKELFF.

The chain combines TRBV3-2 with TRBJ2-3; TRBD2, the table's D call, lacks a check against the DNA. TRBV3-2 is annotated as a pseudogene. The CDR3 totals 16 residues. CDR3 residues: CASSQGLAGYLDTQYF. Here the CDR3 DNA reads TGTGCCAGCAGCCAAGGTCTAGCGGGATATTTAGATACGCAGTATTTT.

This clonotype has a handful of counts. The V gene is TRBV11-2, the J gene TRBJ2-3, with TRBD1 as a possible D gene (5 bases). There are 16 residues in the CDR3. CDR1 and CDR2 (germline): SGHAT, FQNNGV. V dropped 5 bases and J dropped 6 bases, with 21 bases sitting between them. The CDR3 sequence: CASSPNGRVPGDTQYF. CDR3 in DNA: TGTGCCAGCAGCCCCAACGGTCGGGTTCCAGGGGATACGCAGTATTTT.

The sample holds a few counts of this clonotype. The V and J genes are TRBV20-1 and TRBJ2-7; 10 bases are shared with TRBD2. This CDR3 is built from 16 residues. The germline V gene has CDR1 DFQATT and CDR2 SNEGSKA (reference sequence). Losses at the gene ends were 0 bases for V and 4 bases for J; bases not matched to a gene: 9. The CDR3 DNA sequence: TGCAGTGCTAGAGATCCTACTACTAGCGGGATGTACGAGCAGTACTTC. Encoded protein: CSARDPTTSGMYEQYF.

This clonotype was observed a handful of times. The V and J genes are TRBV25-1 and TRBJ1-1; TRBD1 agrees at 10 bases. Germline V CDR1 and CDR2: MGHDK, SYGVNS. Trimming cost V 3 bases and J 6 bases; bases outside gene matches: 10. This CDR3 has 16 residues. The CDR3, as DNA: TGTGCCAGCAGTGACCAGCGGACAGGGGGTAACCCTGAAGCTTTCTTT. It specifies CASSDQRTGGNPEAFF.

This clonotype appeared a few times. The chain links TRBV24-1 to TRBJ2-1, with D uncertain. V gave up 0 bases and J gave up 2 bases, with 13 bases separating them. Per germline, CDR1 KGHDR and CDR2 SFDVKD. The CDR3 sequence is 17 residues long. The CDR3 DNA sequence: TGTGCCACCAGTGATTTGCCCGCGAAGGCGGCCTACAATGAGCAGTTCTTC. This translates into CATSDLPAKAAYNEQFF.

This chain links TRBV5-1 with TRBJ1-6, with D possibly TRBD1 on 5 matching bases. The germline gives CDR1 SGHRS, CDR2 YFSETQ. Between the trimmed V and J ends, which lost 2 bases and 4 bases, there was a span of 13 bases. The CDR3 has 16 amino acids. The CDR3 DNA reads as TGCGCCAGCAGCTTAGGGGTACGGCTGTATAATTCACCCCTCCACTTT. As protein: CASSLGVRLYNSPLHF.

This clonotype was counted a few times. The CDR3: CASSPGGPPADTQYF. The CDR3 DNA reads as TGTGCCAGCAGCCCCGGGGGACCGCCGGCAGATACGCAGTATTTT. The V call is TRBV5-4, the J call TRBJ2-3; possibly TRBD2 for D (6 bases). Germline assignment: CDR1 SGHNT and CDR2 YYREEE (reference sequence). The CDR3 loop spans 15 amino acids. V lost 4 bases to trimming and J lost 4 bases, with 16 bases between them.

V is TRBV3-1 and J is TRBJ1-5; D may be TRBD1 (5 bases). The germline V gene has CDR1 LGHDT and CDR2 YNNKEL (reference sequence). Trimming took 3 bases from V and 9 from J, leaving 6 bases between them. CDR3 length: 11 residues. The CDR3 reads CASSHGGPQHF. Written as DNA, the CDR3 is TGTGCCAGCAGCCATGGGGGGCCCCAGCATTTT.

This clonotype has just a few counts. The chain has TRBV11-2 and TRBJ2-7, with a tentative D call TRBD1 (6 bases). Trimming pared 3 bases from V and 3 bases from J, leaving 9 bases between. Per the germline V gene, CDR1 is SGHAT and CDR2 is FQNNGV. The CDR3 totals 13 residues. The CDR3 sequence: CASSFTGHYEQYF. CDR3 bases: TGTGCCAGCAGCTTCACAGGGCACTACGAGCAGTACTTC.

The chain combines TRBV20-1 with TRBJ2-2; D is ambiguous. Trimming removed 3 bases from V and 0 bases from J, with 8 bases in between. This CDR3 is built from 14 residues. The germline V gene encodes CDR1 DFQATT and CDR2 SNEGSKA (reference sequence). As DNA, the CDR3 is TGCAGTGCTAGCCACTACTCGAACACCGGGGAGCTGTTTTTT. It encodes CSASHYSNTGELFF.

V gene TRBV5-1 combines with J gene TRBJ1-4; TRBD1 might be the D (5 bases). Per germline, CDR1 SGHRS and CDR2 YFSETQ. This CDR3 comprises 16 residues. V was shortened by 4 bases and J by 0 bases, with 13 bases between the two germline ends. CDR3 in DNA: TGCGCCAGCAGCGATGGACAACCCGCAACTAATGAAAAACTGTTTTTT. It is translated as CASSDGQPATNEKLFF.

A few counts support this clonotype. The J gene is TRBJ2-1, the V gene TRBV27, with 14 bases aligning to TRBD2. Germline lookup yields CDR1 MNHEY and CDR2 SMNVEV (reference sequence). The V and J ends lost 5 bases and 6 bases, in that order; junction bases with no gene match: 6. The CDR3 consists of 16 residues. The CDR3 sequence: CASSPRLAGGPNEQFF. In DNA, the CDR3 is TGTGCCAGCAGTCCCAGACTAGCGGGAGGGCCCAATGAGCAGTTCTTC.

This clonotype has ten or more counts. The V and J genes are TRBV7-8 and TRBJ2-1; possibly TRBD1 for D (6 bases). CDR1 and CDR2 from the germline V gene are SGHVS and FQNEAQ. Trimming took 5 bases from V and 5 from J, leaving 13 bases between them. The length of the CDR3 is 14 residues. This CDR3 reads CASSIKQGNNEQFF. The CDR3, as DNA: TGTGCCAGCAGCATCAAACAGGGTAACAATGAGCAGTTCTTC.

In this sample, this clonotype turned up a few times. The chain's CDR3 is CASSQGTGLAGQGELFF. The CDR3, as DNA: TGCGCCAGCAGCCAAGGGACGGGACTAGCGGGCCAGGGGGAGCTGTTTTTT. The chain employs TRBV4-3 and TRBJ2-2; 12 bases are a match to TRBD2. In germline, CDR1 is LGHNA, CDR2 YSLEER. This CDR3 comprises 17 residues. The V segment lost 1 base and the J segment 8 bases; nucleotides outside the gene matches: 8.